Listed here are 29 T cell receptor beta chains from one sample, sequenced in a study of CD8+ T cells in alopecia areata. Treatment noted: oral pan-JAK inhibitor, 5-10 mg twice daily. The authors extracted RNA and reverse transcribed it into cDNA as the sequencing template. Profiling relied on immunoSEQ multiplex PCR, and the TCRdb table lists in-frame clones only, not all of them. Here the sample spans more than 130,000 clones, roughly four fifths being singletons. The sample was CD8+ T cells sorted from blood, taken at week 4, from a patient treated with tofacitinib. The receptors here all came from a human donor with alopecia areata.

J is TRBJ2-7 and V is TRBV7-8; D may be TRBD2 (7 bases). V was pared by 1 base and J by 2 bases, with 12 bases between. This CDR3 spans 15 amino acids. The germline V gene encodes CDR1 SGHVS and CDR2 FQNEAQ. For the CDR3, the DNA is TGTGCCAGCAGCTTAGGGGACGGGGGGCCCTACGAGCAGTACTTC. It encodes CASSLGDGGPYEQYF.

The chain employs TRBV6-5 and TRBJ2-5; D is possibly TRBD1 (5 bases). The CDR3 is 13 residues long. Per germline, CDR1 MNHEY and CDR2 SVGAGI. Trimming took 2 bases from V and 3 from J, leaving 7 bases between them. DNA of the CDR3: TGTGCCAGCAGTTACCAGACAGAAGAGACCCAGTACTTC. Translated, it gives CASSYQTEETQYF.

The chain employs TRBV29-1 and TRBJ2-1; 9 bases are a match to TRBD2. This CDR3 is built from 13 residues. V lost 7 bases to trimming and J lost 6 bases; unmatched junction nucleotides: 7. The germline V gene has CDR1 SQVTM and CDR2 ANQGSEA. This CDR3 is CSARGGALNEQFF. CDR3 nucleotide sequence: TGCAGCGCCCGCGGGGGGGCTCTCAATGAGCAGTTCTTC.

This chain joins TRBV7-2 and TRBJ1-4, with 7 bases fitting TRBD1. Germline-derived CDR1 and CDR2 are SGHTA and FQGNSA. The CDR3 loop spans 15 amino acids. V lost 5 bases, J lost 6 bases, and 9 bases stayed unmatched. The CDR3 DNA reads TGTGCCAGCAGCGCGCGACAGGGCGCAGATGAAAAACTGTTTTTT. As protein: CASSARQGADEKLFF.

The gene calls are TRBV7-2 and TRBJ2-3; D may be TRBD1 (6 bases). This CDR3 comprises 15 residues. V was shortened by 5 bases and J by 2 bases, with 14 bases between the two germline ends. The V gene's germline CDR1 is SGHTA and CDR2 FQGNSA. CDR3 amino acids: CASSVYWDTTDTQYF. CDR3 nucleotides: TGTGCCAGCAGCGTCTACTGGGACACCACAGATACGCAGTATTTT. The whole variable domain, remainder taken from reference TRBV7-2 and TRBJ2-3, is GAGVSQSPSNKVTEKGKDVELRCDPISGHTALYWYRQSLGQGLEFLIYFQGNSAPDKSGLPSDRFSAERTGGSVSTLTIQRTQQEDSAVYLCASSVYWDTTDTQYFGPGTRLTVL.

V and J are TRBV13 and TRBJ2-1, with D possibly TRBD2 on 5 matching bases. With 4 bases removed from V and 6 bases from J, the gap between germline ends came to 25 bases. Germline values: CDR1 PRHDT, CDR2 FYEKMQ (reference sequence). The length of the CDR3 is 18 residues. The CDR3 reads CASSSHDFRDAKGNEQFF. Written as DNA, the CDR3 is TGTGCCAGCAGCTCCCACGATTTCCGGGATGCGAAGGGCAATGAGCAGTTCTTC.

This clone was seen a few times. The genes are TRBV29-1 and TRBJ2-7; no clear D gene. CDR1 and CDR2 from the germline V gene are SQVTM and ANQGSEA. V was clipped by 6 bases and J by 4 bases, with 10 bases between them. This CDR3 has 11 residues. The CDR3 coding sequence is TGCAGCGTCTCAACAGTGTACGAGCAGTACTTC. Amino acid sequence: CSVSTVYEQYF.

J is TRBJ2-1 and V is TRBV29-1; possible D gene TRBD1, 6 bases. The CDR3 sequence is 14 residues long. The V gene's germline CDR1 is SQVTM and CDR2 ANQGSEA. V was pared by 0 bases and J by 4 bases, with 10 bases between. CDR3 in amino acids: CSVEEGDKYNEQFF. As DNA, the CDR3 is TGCAGCGTTGAAGAGGGGGACAAATACAATGAGCAGTTCTTC.

The J gene is TRBJ1-2, the V gene TRBV27; D is ambiguous. Trimming shortened V by 5 bases and J by 3 bases, and 13 bases separated the two germline ends. Germline V lookup: CDR1 MNHEY, CDR2 SMNVEV (reference sequence). CDR3 size: 14 residues. As DNA, the CDR3 is TGTGCCAGCAGTCCGGGGAGGGAGGACTATGGCTACACCTTC. The encoded protein is CASSPGREDYGYTF.

Regarding this clone: At one of its ends the junction is not consistent with the germline gene, which may arise from a read error. The rearrangement joins TRBV7-7 to TRBJ2-1; perhaps D is TRBD1 or TRBD2 (5 bases each). From germline, CDR1 is SSHAT and CDR2 FNYEAQ (reference sequence). The length of the CDR3 is 14 residues. For the CDR3, the DNA is TGTGCTAGCAGCTTAGAGTGGGGGAACAATGAGCAGTTCTTC. Translating it yields CASSLEWGNNEQFF.

V and J are TRBV10-3 and TRBJ2-1; no reliable D call. Trimming removed 7 bases from V and 0 bases from J, with 10 bases in between. There are 14 residues in the CDR3. Germline V CDR1 and CDR2: ENHRY, SYGVKD. The CDR3 coding sequence is TGTGCCATCACCCTGGATTCCTCCTACAATGAGCAGTTCTTC. This translates into CAITLDSSYNEQFF.

Here the CDR3 DNA reads TGTGCCAGCAGCTTTTCCTACAATGAGCAGTTCTTC. Encoded protein: CASSFSYNEQFF. The chain has TRBV5-4 and TRBJ2-1; no firm D call. The CDR3 totals 12 residues. Germline CDR1 is SGHNT and CDR2 is YYREEE (reference sequence). Trimming removed 2 bases from V and 1 base from J, with 1 base in between.

This clone was detected once. V gene TRBV7-9 combines with J gene TRBJ1-2; possible D gene TRBD1, 6 bases. Deletions cut 4 bases from V and 6 bases from J, with 18 bases between. From germline, CDR1 is SEHNR and CDR2 FQNEAQ (reference sequence). The CDR3 spans 15 residues. CDR3 nucleotides: TGTGCCAGCAGCTATAAAAATACAGGGTATGATGGCTACACCTTC. Protein sequence: CASSYKNTGYDGYTF.

The rearrangement joins TRBV10-3 to TRBJ2-1; perhaps TRBD1 as D (7 bases). The CDR3 contains 11 residues. V lost 10 bases, J lost 8 bases, and 12 bases lay in between. Germline lookup yields CDR1 ENHRY and CDR2 SYGVKD. The DNA of the CDR3 is TGTGCCACTCAGGGGGGCTATGAGCAGTTCTTC. It translates to CATQGGYEQFF.

This chain joins TRBV6-5 and TRBJ1-1; TRBD1 matches 7 bases. CDR3 length: 13 amino acids. J lost 2 bases, V lost 6 bases, and 3 bases had no gene match. Germline V gene sequence: CDR1 MNHEY, CDR2 SVGAGI. CDR3 in amino acids: CASRTGPNTEAFF. CDR3 DNA sequence: TGTGCCAGCAGGACAGGGCCCAACACTGAAGCTTTCTTT.

The chain carries TRBV6-1 and TRBJ1-1, with 7 nucleotides matching TRBD1. The CDR3 spans 13 residues. Germline trimming cut 4 bases from V and 8 bases from J; bases unmatched to any gene: 7. Per germline, CDR1 MNHNS and CDR2 SASEGT. The CDR3 is CASSAPGGREAFF. The CDR3 DNA reads TGTGCCAGCAGTGCCCCAGGGGGACGGGAAGCTTTCTTT.

The chain uses TRBV27 and TRBJ2-3; 7 bases line up with TRBD2. Germline-derived CDR1 and CDR2 are MNHEY and SMNVEV (reference sequence). The V segment lost 6 bases and the J segment 4 bases; nucleotides outside the gene matches: 16. This CDR3 region has 17 residues. The CDR3 DNA sequence: TGTGCCAGCAGCCACAAAATCGGGGGGTCAGGTCCAGATACGCAGTATTTT. Translation: CASSHKIGGSGPDTQYF.

This sequence joins TRBV29-1 and TRBJ2-7; 8 bases align to TRBD1. The CDR3 contains 13 residues. J lost 3 bases, V lost 6 bases, and 7 bases had no gene match. CDR1 is SQVTM, CDR2 ANQGSEA, per germline. Written as DNA, the CDR3 is TGCAGCGTGCTGACAGGGGAGAGCTACGAGCAGTACTTC. This gives the protein CSVLTGESYEQYF.

This clone was seen more than once but under ten times. The germline gene is not matched at one end of the junction; a read error may be the cause. The J gene is TRBJ2-3, the V gene TRBV7-7; no clear D. CDR3 length equals 14 residues. In germline, CDR1 is SSHAT, CDR2 FNYEAQ (reference sequence). The CDR3 nucleotides are TGTGCTAGCAGCTTATATAGTGGCACAGATACGCAGTATTTT. Its protein is CASSLYSGTDTQYF.

This chain uses TRBV6-5 with TRBJ2-7, with D perhaps assigned TRBD1 or TRBD2 (6 bases each). The V end lost 0 bases, the J end lost 6 bases, and 15 bases lay between the germline ends. The CDR3 sequence is 15 residues long. Germline CDR1 and CDR2: MNHEY and SVGAGI. CDR3 coding DNA: TGTGCCAGCAGTTACTCGGGAACAGGGACTGGCGAGCAGTACTTC. It yields the protein CASSYSGTGTGEQYF.

DNA for the CDR3: TGTGCCAGTCGGACTAAAGGGGTGGACTCCTACGAGCAGTACTTC. Translated: CASRTKGVDSYEQYF. J is TRBJ2-7 and V is TRBV19, with D tentatively TRBD2 (6 bases). Between the trimmed V and J ends, which lost 8 bases and 0 bases, there was a span of 17 bases. The V gene's germline CDR1 is LNHDA and CDR2 SQIVND (reference sequence). The CDR3 loop spans 15 amino acids.

The chain recombines TRBV4-2 with TRBJ2-7, with 8 nucleotides matching TRBD2. J was trimmed by 0 bases and V by 0 bases; bases with no gene match: 4. Germline assignment: CDR1 LGHNA and CDR2 YNFKEQ. This CDR3 has 16 amino acids. The CDR3 is CASSQENSGASYEQYF. CDR3 sequence (DNA): TGTGCCAGCAGCCAAGAAAATAGCGGGGCCTCCTACGAGCAGTACTTC.

The rearrangement joins TRBV25-1 to TRBJ1-4; 9 nucleotides agree with TRBD1. The CDR3 has 13 amino acids. With V trimmed by 9 bases and J by 4 bases, 3 bases remained unmatched. In germline, CDR1 is MGHDK, CDR2 SYGVNS. The DNA for the CDR3 is TGTGCCAGTCGACAGGGGGGTAATGAAAAACTGTTTTTT. It translates to CASRQGGNEKLFF.

The chain uses TRBV2 and TRBJ2-1; TRBD2 matches 14 bases. Germline trimming cut 7 bases from V and 9 bases from J; bases unmatched to any gene: 11. The CDR3 has 16 residues. Germline V CDR1 and CDR2: SNHLY, FYNNEI. Here the CDR3 reads CASTTRGLAGVSEQFF. In DNA form, the CDR3 reads TGTGCCAGCACTACCCGGGGACTAGCGGGGGTCAGTGAGCAGTTCTTC.

The genes are TRBV28 and TRBJ1-2, with D unresolved. V lost 8 bases, J lost 5 bases, and 15 bases lay in between. This CDR3 comprises 13 residues. Germline V CDR1 and CDR2: MDHEN, SYDVKM. As DNA, the CDR3 is TGTGCCAGCCACGTTGCTTTGGGTTATGGCTACACCTTC. Encoded protein: CASHVALGYGYTF.

This clone was counted only a few times. The V call is TRBV6-1, the J call TRBJ2-7; D is ambiguous. Looked up from germline, CDR1 is MNHNS and CDR2 is SASEGT. The CDR3 is 11 amino acids. V was pared by 3 bases and J by 1 base, with 1 base between. Here the CDR3 reads CASSESYEQYF. The DNA for the CDR3 is TGTGCCAGCAGTGAGTCCTACGAGCAGTACTTC.

This clone was seen a single time. Other DNA sequences of this sample code for an identical CDR3. The rearrangement links TRBV7-9 to TRBJ2-7; D possibly matches TRBD1 or TRBD2 (5 bases each). The CDR3 sequence is 11 residues long. The V gene's germline CDR1 is SEHNR and CDR2 FQNEAQ (reference sequence). Trimming pared 3 bases from V and 7 bases from J, leaving 7 bases between. The chain's CDR3 is CASSLGVEQYF. CDR3 nucleotide sequence: TGTGCCAGCAGCTTGGGGGTTGAGCAGTACTTC.

The chain employs TRBV19 and TRBJ1-1; D remains ambiguous. Per the germline V gene, CDR1 is LNHDA and CDR2 is SQIVND (reference sequence). The CDR3 has 14 amino acids. V dropped 5 bases and J dropped 7 bases, with 17 bases sitting between them. DNA of the CDR3: TGTGCCAGTAGTCTTCGCGAGTATGGGCATGAAGCTTTCTTT. Residues: CASSLREYGHEAFF.

This clone was detected only once. The V call is TRBV6-5, the J call TRBJ1-2, with TRBD1 as a possible D gene (5 bases). Trimming shortened V by 0 bases and J by 6 bases, and 14 bases separated the two germline ends. This CDR3 region has 15 residues. Germline assignment: CDR1 MNHEY and CDR2 SVGAGI. The CDR3 coding sequence is TGTGCCAGCAGTTACTCTGAGACAGCCTTCAATGGCTACACCTTC. Protein: CASSYSETAFNGYTF.